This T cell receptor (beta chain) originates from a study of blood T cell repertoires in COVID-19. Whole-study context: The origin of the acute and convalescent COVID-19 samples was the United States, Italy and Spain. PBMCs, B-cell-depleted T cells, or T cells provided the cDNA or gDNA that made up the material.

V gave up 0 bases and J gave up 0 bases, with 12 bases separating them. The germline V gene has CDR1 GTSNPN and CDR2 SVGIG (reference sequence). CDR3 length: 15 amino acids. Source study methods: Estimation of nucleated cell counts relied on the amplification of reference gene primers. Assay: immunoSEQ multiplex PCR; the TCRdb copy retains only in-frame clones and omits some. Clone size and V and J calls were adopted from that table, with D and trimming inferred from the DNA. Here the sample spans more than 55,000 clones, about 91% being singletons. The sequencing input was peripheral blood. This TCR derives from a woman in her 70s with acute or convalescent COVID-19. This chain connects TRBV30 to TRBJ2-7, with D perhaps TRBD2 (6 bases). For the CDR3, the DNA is TGTGCCTGGAGTGTTTTTGCGGGGAGCTCCTACGAGCAGTACTTC. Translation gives CAWSVFAGSSYEQYF.